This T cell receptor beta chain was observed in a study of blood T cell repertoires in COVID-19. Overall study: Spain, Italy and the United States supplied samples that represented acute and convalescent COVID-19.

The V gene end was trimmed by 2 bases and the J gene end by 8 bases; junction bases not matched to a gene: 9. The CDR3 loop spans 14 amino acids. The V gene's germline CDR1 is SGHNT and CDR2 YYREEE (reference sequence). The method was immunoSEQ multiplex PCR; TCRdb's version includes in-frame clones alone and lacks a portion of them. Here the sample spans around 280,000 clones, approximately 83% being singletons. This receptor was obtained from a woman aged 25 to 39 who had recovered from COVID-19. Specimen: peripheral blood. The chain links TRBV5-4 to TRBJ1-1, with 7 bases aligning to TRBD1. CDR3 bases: TGTGCCAGCAGCTTAGGGACAGCCTTTGGGGAAGCTTTCTTT. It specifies CASSLGTAFGEAFF.